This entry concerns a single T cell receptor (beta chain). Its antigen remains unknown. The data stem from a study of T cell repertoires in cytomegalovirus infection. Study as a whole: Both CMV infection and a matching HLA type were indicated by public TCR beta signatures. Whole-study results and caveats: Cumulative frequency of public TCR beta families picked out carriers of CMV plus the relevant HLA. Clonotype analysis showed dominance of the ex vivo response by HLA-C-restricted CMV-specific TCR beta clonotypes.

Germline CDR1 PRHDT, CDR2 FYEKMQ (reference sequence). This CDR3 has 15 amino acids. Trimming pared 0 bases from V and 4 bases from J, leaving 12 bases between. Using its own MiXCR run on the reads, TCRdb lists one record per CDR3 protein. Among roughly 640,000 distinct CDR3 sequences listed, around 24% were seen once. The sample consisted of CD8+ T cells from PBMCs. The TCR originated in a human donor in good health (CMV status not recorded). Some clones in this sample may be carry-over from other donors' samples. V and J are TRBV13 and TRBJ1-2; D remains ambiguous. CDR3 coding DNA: TGTGCCAGCAGCTTAGGCCTTAAAGGGATCTATGGCTACACCTTC. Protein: CASSLGLKGIYGYTF.